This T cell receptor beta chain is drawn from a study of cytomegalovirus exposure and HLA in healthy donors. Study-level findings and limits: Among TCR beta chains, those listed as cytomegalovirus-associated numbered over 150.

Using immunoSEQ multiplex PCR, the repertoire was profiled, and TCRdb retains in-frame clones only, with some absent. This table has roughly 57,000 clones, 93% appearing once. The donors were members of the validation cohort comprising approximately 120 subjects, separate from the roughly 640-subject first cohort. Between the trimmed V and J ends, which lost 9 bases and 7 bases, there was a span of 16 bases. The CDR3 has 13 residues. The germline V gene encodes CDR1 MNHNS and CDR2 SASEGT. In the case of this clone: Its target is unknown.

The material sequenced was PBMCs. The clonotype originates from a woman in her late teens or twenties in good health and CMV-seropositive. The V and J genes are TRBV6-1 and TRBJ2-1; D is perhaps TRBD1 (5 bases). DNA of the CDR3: TGTGCCAGTGTGGACACGGTGCGGAATGAGCAGTTCTTC. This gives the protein CASVDTVRNEQFF.